A selection of T cell receptor beta chains follows, all from one sample in a study of shared clonotypes between healthy human individuals. Assay used: immunoSEQ multiplex PCR; TCRdb lists only in-frame clones, some missing. This sample has approximately 2.1 million clones; over 85% occur once, and the top ten carry 0.39%. Sequenced: naive CD4+ T cells from PBMCs. Receptor source: a man aged 18 to 29 in good health. Some clones in this sample may be carry-over from other donors' samples. Each CDR3 is given with its conserved first and last residue.

CDR3aa	j_gene	len	v_gene
CASSLGPAENYEQYF	TRBJ2-7	15	TRBV5-4
CASSPSGTLPYNEQFF	TRBJ2-1	16	TRBV7-9
CASSLVTALNTEAFF	TRBJ1-1	15	TRBV7-2
CASSPIDGGQHYGYTF	TRBJ1-2	16	TRBV27
CASSSFGGLYEQYF	TRBJ2-7	14	TRBV28
CASSSRSGMGEQYF	TRBJ2-7	14	TRBV7-2
CASSLSTSGSYETQYF	TRBJ2-5	16	TRBV19
CASSSGGARFF	TRBJ2-1	11	TRBV28
CASSLWRGTQYF	TRBJ2-3	12	TRBV28
CAIGGGSEAFF	TRBJ1-1	11	TRBV10-3
CASSAYQGTGELFF	TRBJ2-2	14	TRBV18
CASSLTGLQETQYF	TRBJ2-5	14	TRBV6-7
CASSLVVGSQETQYF	TRBJ2-5	15	TRBV5-1
CASSVASGSFQETQYF	TRBJ2-5	16	TRBV9
CASSYRTSGRGNEQFF	TRBJ2-1	16	TRBV7-2
CASSPAGGRETQYF	TRBJ2-5	14	TRBV5-4
CASSLLSQGVNTGELFF	TRBJ2-2	17	TRBV7-3
CASSFFGVGAQPQHF	TRBJ1-5	15	TRBV7-9
CASSIRSGGQGAEAFF	TRBJ1-1	16	TRBV19
CASSLEDWTSYEQYF	TRBJ2-7	15	TRBV5-4
CASTAWGNEQFF	TRBJ2-1	12	TRBV6-5
CASSPRGQGIHEQYF	TRBJ2-7	15	TRBV5-1
CASSFTGAGTEAFF	TRBJ1-1	14	TRBV14
CASSLAGGVNTQYF	TRBJ2-3	14	TRBV7-9
CASSQGWTGEQTQYF	TRBJ2-5	15	TRBV7-9
CAIQAGPYNEQFF	TRBJ2-1	13	TRBV2
CASSEMGTPNYGYTF	TRBJ1-2	15	TRBV6-1
CASSFGRISGANVLTF	TRBJ2-6	16	TRBV27
CASSPRQTELAKNIQYF	TRBJ2-4	17	TRBV27
CASSEAGGNTGELFF	TRBJ2-2	15	TRBV2
CASSPRGGGGITEAFF	TRBJ1-1	16	TRBV4-2
CASSVAVSLGLGQDTQYF	TRBJ2-3	18	TRBV9
CASSRAGGPNNEQFF	TRBJ2-1	15	TRBV5-6
CASSLATYEQYF	TRBJ2-7	12	TRBV28
CSVVRSGQVRGEAFF	TRBJ1-1	15	TRBV29-1
CASSVVGTSSYNEQFF	TRBJ2-1	16	TRBV9
CASSLLIKETQYF	TRBJ2-5	13	TRBV11-2
CASSYSVYYPYNEQFF	TRBJ2-1	16	TRBV6-5
CASSSRRNTYEQYF	TRBJ2-7	14	TRBV5-5
CAISGDRGKDEAFF	TRBJ1-1	14	TRBV10-3
CASSPRTGGYNSPLHF	TRBJ1-6	16	TRBV27
CASSFGLALAYEQYF	TRBJ2-7	15	TRBV5-1
CASSIRADNTEAFF	TRBJ1-1	14	TRBV9
CASSAYLNEKLFF	TRBJ1-4	13	TRBV7-9
CASSYGGYQETQYF	TRBJ2-5	14	TRBV6-5
CASSTPSGASSYNEQFF	TRBJ2-1	17	TRBV28